The sequence of this TCR beta chain was determined in a study of blood T cells in healthy people across ages. This clonotype came up a few times. Compared with germline, one end of the junction differs, possibly owing to a read error. A second PCR of about 7 to 11 cycles used a sample-barcoded 5' primer and a J-beta primer mix. Each cDNA molecule carried a tag from a template-switch adaptor that contained 12 random nucleotides. TCRdb called the 5' RACE reads again in MiXCR, with one record for every CDR3 protein. The sample records approximately 490,000 distinct CDR3 sequences, more than 20% being singletons. The CDR3 sequence is 12 residues long. These data are also associated with another study on T cells of mothers and their children. This second study notes: Related and unrelated pairs show similar thymic shaping of TCR recombination output.

This TCR came from a boy aged 10-17 years in good health. The J gene is TRBJ2-4, the V gene TRBV12-3 or TRBV12-4; maybe TRBD1 (5 bases). The sample comprised blood. CDR3 region: CASTINRRSENF. DNA for the CDR3: TGTGCCAGCACCATAAACAGGCGGTCGGAAAACTTC.